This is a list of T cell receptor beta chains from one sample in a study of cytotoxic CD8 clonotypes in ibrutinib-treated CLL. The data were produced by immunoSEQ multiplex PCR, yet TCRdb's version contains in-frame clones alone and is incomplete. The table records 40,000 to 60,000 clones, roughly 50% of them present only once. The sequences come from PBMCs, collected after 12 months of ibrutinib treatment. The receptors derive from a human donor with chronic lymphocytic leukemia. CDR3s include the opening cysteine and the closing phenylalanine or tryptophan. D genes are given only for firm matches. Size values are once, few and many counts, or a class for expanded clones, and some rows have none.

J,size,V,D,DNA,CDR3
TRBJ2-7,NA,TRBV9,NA,TGTGCCAGCAGCGTAACTGGGACGCATTCCTACGAGCAGTACTTC,CASSVTGTHSYEQYF
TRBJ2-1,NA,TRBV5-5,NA,TGTGCCAGCAGCTTCATAAGCGGCAATGAGCAGTTCTTC,CASSFISGNEQFF
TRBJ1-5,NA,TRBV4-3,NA,TGCGCCAGCAGCCAAGACGACAGGCAAAATCAGCCCCAGCATTTT,CASSQDDRQNQPQHF
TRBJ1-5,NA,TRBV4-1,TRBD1,TGCGCCAGCAGCCATACGGGCAGGGGGGATCAGCCCCAGCATTTT,CASSHTGRGDQPQHF
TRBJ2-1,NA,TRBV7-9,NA,TGTGCCAGCAGCTTTACAGGGAACAATGAGCAGTTCTTC,CASSFTGNNEQFF
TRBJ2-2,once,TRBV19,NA,TGTGCCCTCAGGGGAACAGACACCGGGGAGCTGTTTTTT,CALRGTDTGELFF
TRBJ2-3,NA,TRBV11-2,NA,TGTGCCAGCAGCTTAATTCGGGAAGATACGCAGTATTTT,CASSLIREDTQYF
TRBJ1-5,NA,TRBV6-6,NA,TGTGCCAGCAGTCTAAATCAGCCCCAGCATTTT,CASSLNQPQHF
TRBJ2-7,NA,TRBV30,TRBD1,TGTGCCTGGAGCAACTTCGGGACAGGAGGCGAGCAGTACTTC,CAWSNFGTGGEQYF
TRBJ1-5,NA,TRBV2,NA,TGTGCCAGCAGTGAAAACACTGAGCGGCAGCCCCAGCATTTT,CASSENTERQPQHF
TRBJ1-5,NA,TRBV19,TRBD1,TGTGCCAGTAGCCCCCCGGGACAGCTCAATCAGCCCCAGCATTTT,CASSPPGQLNQPQHF
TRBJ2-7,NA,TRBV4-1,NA,TGCGCCAGCAGCCAAGAACTGGGCGCCTACGAGCAGTACTTC,CASSQELGAYEQYF
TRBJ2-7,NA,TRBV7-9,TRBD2,TGTGCCAGCAGCTTAGGGACACTAGCGGGAGGAAACGAGCAGTACTTC,CASSLGTLAGGNEQYF